This T cell receptor (beta chain) comes out of a study of regulatory T cells in long-lasting Graves disease. Library construction for TCR beta used iRepertoire HTBI primers and Arm-PCR of CDR3 regions. TCRdb reprocessed the multiplex PCR reads via MiXCR and lists one record per CDR3 protein. There are some 240,000 distinct CDR3 sequences in the sample; approximately 19% occur only once, and 12% lies in the top ten. Regarding time point: newly diagnosed GD, antithyroid drugs for less than 3 months. PBMC-extracted RNA yielded the TCR library. The CDR3 sequence is 14 residues long. The V and J ends lost 1 base and 4 bases respectively, with 9 bases between them. CDR1 is LNHNV and CDR2 is YYDKDF in the germline V gene (reference sequence). These records were also assigned to another study, of T cells in Graves' hyperthyroidism and ophthalmopathy. That investigation notes: Every diagnosis used clinical symptoms, serum thyroxine and TRAb, thyroid ultrasound and orbital computed tomography.

The TCR originated in a woman in her twenties or thirties with Graves disease. The sample consisted of peripheral blood mononuclear cells (PBMCs), taken at new diagnosis, from a patient treated with antithyroid drugs. The rearrangement links TRBV15 to TRBJ2-3, with D unresolved. CDR3 coding DNA: TGTGCCACCAGCAGAGCCCCAAGCGCAGATACGCAGTATTTT. This encodes CATSRAPSADTQYF.